The rows below give T cell receptor beta chains drawn from one sample of a study of T cell responses to AZD1222 COVID-19 vaccine. Sequenced by immunoSEQ multiplex PCR; TCRdb stores in-frame clones only, minus some. The sample shows about 88,000 clones, more than 75% of them seen only once. The starting material was peripheral blood, obtained on day 0 of MenACWY control vaccination. The source is an adult in good health. CDR3s include the opening cysteine and the closing phenylalanine or tryptophan. D genes are given only for firm matches. Expanded clones are given a class, and other clones once, few, many or no size at all.

v_call,d_call,j_call,clone_size,cdr3_aa,cdr3_nt
TRBV4-1,-,TRBJ1-3,-,CASSQDREGIDTIYF,TGCGCCAGCAGCCAAGACCGGGAGGGGATAGACACCATATATTTT
TRBV5-3,-,TRBJ2-7,-,CARSLAAGGHEQYF,TGTGCCAGAAGCTTGGCCGCTGGGGGGCACGAGCAGTACTTC
TRBV5-6,-,TRBJ2-6,once,CASSLRVRSGANVLTF,TGTGCCAGCAGCTTGCGGGTCCGCTCTGGGGCCAACGTCCTGACTTTC
TRBV7-2,-,TRBJ1-2,-,CASSRTGYGYTF,TGTGCCAGCAGCCGGACTGGCTATGGCTACACCTTC
TRBV6-6,-,TRBJ1-5,-,CASKGRGFQPQHF,TGTGCCAGCAAGGGAAGGGGGTTTCAGCCCCAGCATTTT
TRBV6-2/TRBV6-3,-,TRBJ1-1,-,CASSYVAREAFF,TGTGCCAGCAGTTACGTCGCACGTGAAGCTTTCTTT
TRBV5-1,-,TRBJ1-3,-,CASSRGIASGNTIYF,TGCGCCAGCAGCCGAGGTATAGCCTCTGGAAACACCATATATTTT
TRBV6-6,-,TRBJ1-5,-,CASSYLYRETQPQHF,TGTGCCAGCAGTTACCTCTACAGGGAAACGCAGCCCCAGCATTTT
TRBV5-1,TRBD2,TRBJ2-1,-,CASSRTSGRFDEQFF,TGCGCCAGCAGCCGGACTAGCGGGAGGTTCGATGAGCAGTTCTTC
TRBV3-1/TRBV3-2,-,TRBJ1-2,-,CASSQGTYGYTF,TGTGCCAGCAGCCAGGGGACCTATGGCTACACCTTC
TRBV7-2,-,TRBJ1-1,-,CASSLGMGNTEAFF,TGTGCCAGCAGCTTAGGGATGGGGAACACTGAAGCTTTCTTT
TRBV19,TRBD1,TRBJ1-1,-,CASGQGARNTEAFF,TGTGCCAGCGGACAGGGGGCTAGAAACACTGAAGCTTTCTTT
TRBV7-2,-,TRBJ1-1,-,CASIDRGTEAFF,TGTGCCAGCATCGACCGAGGGACTGAAGCTTTCTTT
TRBV6-5,-,TRBJ2-2,-,CASTPPNRGGELFF,TGTGCCAGCACCCCACCGAATAGAGGGGGGGAGCTGTTTTTT
TRBV27,-,TRBJ1-4,-,CASSPRTGNPEKLFF,TGTGCCAGCAGTCCACGCACCGGGAACCCTGAAAAACTGTTTTTT
TRBV12-3/TRBV12-4,TRBD2,TRBJ2-7,-,CASRKAGEGEQYF,TGTGCCAGCAGAAAGGCGGGAGAAGGCGAGCAGTACTTC
TRBV27,TRBD1,TRBJ2-7,-,CASSSTGGGSYEQYF,TGTGCCAGCAGTTCGACAGGGGGCGGCTCCTACGAGCAGTACTTC
TRBV5-6,-,TRBJ1-2,-,CASSLTEDYGYTF,TGTGCCAGCAGCTTGACGGAGGACTATGGCTACACCTTC
TRBV7-9,TRBD2,TRBJ2-3,-,CASSFSRGGTDTQYF,TGTGCCAGCAGCTTTAGCCGGGGGGGCACAGATACGCAGTATTTT
TRBV5-1,-,TRBJ2-7,-,CASSSTGSSYEQYF,TGCGCCAGCAGCTCCACAGGGAGCTCCTACGAGCAGTACTTC
TRBV5-5,TRBD1,TRBJ2-5,-,CASGGGQGVFQTQYF,TGTGCCAGCGGCGGGGGACAGGGGGTCTTCCAGACCCAGTACTTC
TRBV2,-,TRBJ2-7,-,CASSEEGVPYEQYF,TGTGCCAGCAGTGAAGAGGGGGTCCCCTACGAGCAGTACTTC
TRBV7-8,TRBD2,TRBJ2-1,once,CASRPGGALMDEQFF,TGTGCCAGCAGACCCGGGGGGGCCTTGATGGATGAGCAGTTCTTC
TRBV11-1,TRBD1,TRBJ2-7,-,CASSLRDSTYEQYF,TGTGCCAGCAGCCTCCGGGACAGCACCTACGAGCAGTACTTC
TRBV5-1,-,TRBJ2-5,-,CASSLGYEETQYF,TGCGCCAGCAGCTTGGGCTATGAAGAGACCCAGTACTTC
TRBV18,TRBD1,TRBJ2-1,once,CASSPRDSQEEQFF,TGTGCCAGCTCACCCCGGGACAGCCAGGAGGAGCAGTTCTTC
TRBV5-1,TRBD2,TRBJ2-7,once,CASSLETSGGEYEQYF,TGCGCCAGCAGCTTGGAGACTAGCGGGGGGGAATACGAGCAGTACTTC
TRBV5-1,TRBD2,TRBJ2-3,few,CASSTTSGGATDTQYF,TGCGCCAGCAGCACCACTAGCGGGGGGGCCACAGATACGCAGTATTTT
TRBV6-1,TRBD1,TRBJ2-7,-,CASSEGGTGLYEQYF,TGTGCCAGCAGTGAAGGTGGGACAGGGCTCTACGAGCAGTACTTC
TRBV19,-,TRBJ2-3,once,CACKGYELDTQYF,TGTGCCTGTAAGGGCTACGAGCTGGATACGCAGTATTTT
TRBV6-4,-,TRBJ2-3,-,CASRRIQGADTQYF,TGTGCCAGCAGGAGGATACAGGGTGCAGATACGCAGTATTTT
TRBV6-2/TRBV6-3,-,TRBJ2-5,-,CASSPRGYQETQYF,TGTGCCAGCAGTCCCCGGGGGTACCAAGAGACCCAGTACTTC
TRBV5-1,TRBD1,TRBJ2-3,-,CASSLDPGGFTDTQYF,TGCGCCAGCAGCTTGGATCCAGGGGGCTTCACAGATACGCAGTATTTT
TRBV19,TRBD1,TRBJ2-7,-,CASSPGQGSEQYF,TGTGCCAGTAGTCCGGGACAGGGGTCGGAGCAGTACTTC
TRBV19,-,TRBJ1-4,-,CASSIRVRSDEKLFF,TGTGCCAGTAGTATTCGGGTGCGGTCCGATGAAAAACTGTTTTTT
TRBV6-1,-,TRBJ1-6,-,CASSEVQGRLPNSPLHF,TGTGCCAGCAGTGAAGTGCAGGGTCGTTTACCCAATTCACCCCTCCACTTT
TRBV28,-,TRBJ1-2,-,CASSLLRRRGEDYGYTF,TGTGCCAGCAGCCTTCTCCGGCGGAGGGGTGAAGACTATGGCTACACCTTC
TRBV12-3/TRBV12-4,TRBD1,TRBJ1-2,few,CASSLDRWALTF,TGTGCCAGCAGTTTGGACAGGTGGGCACTCACCTTC
TRBV12-5,TRBD1,TRBJ1-2,-,CASGLNFGTGTGYTF,TGTGCTAGTGGTTTGAATTTCGGGACAGGAACGGGCTACACCTTC
TRBV21-1,-,TRBJ2-1,-,CASSKPGQVSYNEQFF,TGTGCCAGCAGCAAACCGGGACAGGTTTCCTACAATGAGCAGTTCTTC
TRBV10-3,-,TRBJ1-5,-,CAISEKFGEPRQPQHF,TGTGCCATCAGTGAGAAGTTCGGGGAACCCAGGCAGCCCCAGCATTTT